This TCR beta chain is from a study of cytomegalovirus exposure and HLA in healthy donors. Both 60 Vbeta primers and 13 Jbeta primers went into the PCR. The data were produced by immunoSEQ multiplex PCR, yet TCRdb's version contains in-frame clones alone and is incomplete. The table records around 130,000 clones, around 73% of them present only once. With regard to this clone: The antigen is not known.

Overall study findings and caveats: TCR beta chains numbering some 160 were designated cytomegalovirus-associated.

Losses at the gene ends were 5 bases for V and 15 bases for J; bases not matched to a gene: 16. Per the germline V gene, CDR1 is SGHAT and CDR2 is FQNNGV. This CDR3 is 14 amino acids long. Sequencing was carried out using PBMCs. V usage is TRBV11-2 and J usage is TRBJ2-1, with 7 bases matching TRBD1. The source is a human donor in good health. Written as DNA, the CDR3 is TGTGCCAGCAGCCTCCTAAGGGGTGGACAGGCCCGGTTCTTC. Its translation: CASSLLRGGQARFF.